Detailed here is one T cell receptor beta chain. Its antigen is unknown. The sample originates from a study of identical twins. Points from the study as a whole: Modelling approaches yielded underestimates of out-of-frame TCR alpha sharing between monozygotic twins.

From the 5' RACE reads, TCRdb called clonotypes with MiXCR, one entry per CDR3 protein. This sample carries approximately 280,000 distinct CDR3 sequences, under 9% of them seen once, and the ten largest clones take less than 2.5%. The same data also contributed to another study, on yellow fever vaccine responses in identical twins.

The receptor was isolated from a woman younger than 35 in good health. Specimen: memory (CD45RO+) T cells sorted from blood.

In DNA form, the CDR3 reads TGCGCCAGCAGTGAGTTTCTTTACAATGAGCAGTTCTTC. This gives the protein CASSEFLYNEQFF. The gene calls are TRBV10-2 and TRBJ2-1; D is uncertain. Per the germline V gene, CDR1 is WSHSY and CDR2 is SAAADI. Trimming pared 1 base from V and 4 bases from J, leaving 5 bases between. This CDR3 comprises 13 residues.